This T cell receptor (beta chain) was recovered during a study of T cells in Graves' hyperthyroidism and ophthalmopathy. The TCR beta CDR3 regions underwent amplification using RNA transcripts as the source. The HTBI primer set served for first-round RT-PCR of the TCR CDR3. Each CDR3 protein is one row after TCRdb ran MiXCR on the multiplex PCR reads. The table has about 720,000 distinct CDR3 sequences, over 15% seen once. CDR1 is MNHEY, CDR2 SVGAGI, per germline. The trim removed 4 bases at V and 4 bases at J, leaving 8 bases unmatched. This CDR3 has 18 amino acids. Cells are PBMCs isolated from roughly 9.2 ml of fresh blood. There are a few counts of this clonotype.

The receptor's source is a man between 18 and 35 years old with Graves' hyperthyroidism. Material: blood. The V and J genes are TRBV6-5 and TRBJ2-2, with TRBD2 identical over 14 bases. Written as DNA, the CDR3 is TGTGCCAGCAGTTCGGGACTAGCGGGAGAAAGGGGCACCGGGGAGCTGTTTTTT. Encoded protein: CASSSGLAGERGTGELFF.